The source of this TCR beta chain is a study of shared clonotypes between healthy human individuals. Findings and caveats of the study: What naive subsets generally showed was a larger estimated richness than memory subsets showed.

The CDR3 extends over 16 amino acids. The germline gives CDR1 SGHVS, CDR2 FNYEAQ. V was shortened by 1 base and J by 5 bases, with 17 bases between the two germline ends. Sequencing was performed with immunoSEQ multiplex PCR; in TCRdb, only in-frame clones are kept and a portion is missing. The repertoire consists of about 2 million clones, with about 95% occurring once and the leading ten covering 1% to 1.5%. As for this clone: Its cognate antigen is unknown.

CD45RO-negative, CCR7-selected cells formed the naive CD8 fraction, which excluded terminally differentiated effector memory CD45RA+ cells. The rearrangement uses TRBV7-6 and TRBJ2-5; D is perhaps TRBD2 (5 bases). The clonotype was recovered from a man between 18 and 35 years old in good health. Specimen: naive CD8+ T cells sorted from blood. The CDR3 coding sequence is TGTGCCAGCAGCTTAGAGCAAAGCGGAGCTGGGGAGACCCAGTACTTC. Amino acid sequence: CASSLEQSGAGETQYF.